A single sample is the source of the 30 T cell receptor beta chains below, sequenced in a study of technical replicates of blood from a handful of donors. The data were produced by immunoSEQ multiplex PCR, yet TCRdb's version contains in-frame clones alone and is incomplete. The sample carries approximately 73,000 clones, around 94% recorded once. The sequencing sample was made of T cells isolated from PBMCs. The receptors originated from a human donor in good health.

This clone was seen a single time. The rearrangement uses TRBV27 and TRBJ2-7, with a weak D call TRBD2 (6 bases). The CDR3 length is 13 residues. From germline, CDR1 is MNHEY and CDR2 SMNVEV (reference sequence). V was clipped by 2 bases and J by 3 bases, with 8 bases between them. The CDR3 nucleotides are TGTGCCAGCAGTTTAACGGGGGTCTACGAGCAGTACTTC. Amino acid sequence: CASSLTGVYEQYF.

The chain recombines TRBV27 with TRBJ2-7, with 7 bases identical to TRBD2. The CDR3 is 15 residues long. From germline, CDR1 is MNHEY and CDR2 SMNVEV (reference sequence). J was trimmed by 2 bases and V by 0 bases; bases with no gene match: 4. The chain's CDR3 is CASSLSAAGTYEQYF. Written as DNA, the CDR3 is TGTGCCAGCAGTTTATCAGCAGCGGGGACCTACGAGCAGTACTTC.

This chain links TRBV28 with TRBJ2-7; possibly TRBD2 for D (5 bases). This CDR3 region has 15 residues. The germline gives CDR1 MDHEN, CDR2 SYDVKM. V was shortened by 5 bases and J by 0 bases, with 14 bases between the two germline ends. DNA for the CDR3: TGTGCCAGCAGTCCTCTAGCCGGAGCCTCCTACGAGCAGTACTTC. This translates into CASSPLAGASYEQYF.

The chain uses TRBV19 and TRBJ1-3; D not resolved. The CDR3 extends over 12 amino acids. CDR1 is LNHDA, CDR2 SQIVND, per germline (reference sequence). Trimming stripped 7 bases from V and 4 bases from J, with 8 bases between. CDR3 DNA sequence: TGTGCCAGTATCTCAGGAGGAAACACCATATATTTT. Its protein is CASISGGNTIYF.

The chain recombines TRBV6-5 with TRBJ1-2; a weak D match, TRBD1 (5 bases). V lost 7 bases to trimming and J lost 6 bases, with 21 bases between them. The CDR3 loop spans 15 amino acids. The germline V gene encodes CDR1 MNHEY and CDR2 SVGAGI. CDR3 in DNA: TGTGCCAGCAAACTCTACTGGGGGGGGGTAAATGGCTACACCTTC. This sequence encodes CASKLYWGGVNGYTF.

The V call is TRBV7-2, the J call TRBJ1-3, with 7 bases aligning to TRBD1. With V trimmed by 5 bases and J by 2 bases, 6 bases remained unmatched. The CDR3 extends over 15 amino acids. The V gene's germline CDR1 is SGHTA and CDR2 FQGNSA. DNA for the CDR3: TGTGCCAGCAGCCCCACAGGGGTTGCTGGAAACACCATATATTTT. Its translation is CASSPTGVAGNTIYF.

In its sample, this clone was seen once. The chain is built from TRBV5-6 and TRBJ2-1; TRBD1 might be the D (5 bases). Germline CDR1 and CDR2: SGHDT and YYEEEE. The CDR3 covers 15 residues. The V and J ends lost 5 bases and 4 bases respectively, with 16 bases between them. CDR3 amino acids: CASSSTTGPYNEQFF. CDR3 DNA: TGTGCCAGCAGTTCGACAACAGGACCTTACAATGAGCAGTTCTTC. The full variable domain, in which reference TRBV5-6 and TRBJ2-1 provide the parts outside the CDR3, is DAGVTQSPTHLIKTRGQQVTLRCSPKSGHDTVSWYQQALGQGPQFIFQYYEEEERQRGNFPDRFSGHQFPNYSSELNVNALLLGDSALYLCASSSTTGPYNEQFFGPGTRLTVL.

This clone was observed once. This chain links TRBV30 with TRBJ2-7; no clear D gene. Germline V CDR1 and CDR2: GTSNPN, SVGIG (reference sequence). This CDR3 region has 12 residues. Trimming cost V 3 bases and J 2 bases, with 8 bases left between them. CDR3 nucleotide sequence: TGTGCCTGGAGCCAACTAACCTACGAGCAGTACTTC. Translating gives CAWSQLTYEQYF.

The chain couples TRBV28 to TRBJ1-2; weak D call: TRBD1 (6 bases). The CDR3 spans 13 residues. The germline V gene has CDR1 MDHEN and CDR2 SYDVKM. Trimming removed 7 bases at V and 8 bases at J, with 17 bases between. The CDR3 bases are TGTGCCAGCAAACTGGGCGGGGGGCAAGGCTACACCTTC. It specifies CASKLGGGQGYTF.

The V call is TRBV5-4, the J call TRBJ1-2; unclear D gene. This CDR3 has 14 amino acids. Germline V gives CDR1 SGHNT, CDR2 YYREEE (reference sequence). With 7 bases removed from V and 4 bases from J, the gap between germline ends came to 17 bases. The CDR3 nucleotides read TGTGCCAGCTTTCCCGGAGGGTCGGCCTATGGCTACACCTTC. Its translation: CASFPGGSAYGYTF.

V is TRBV28 and J is TRBJ2-3; possible D gene TRBD1, 5 bases. The V end was cut by 3 bases, the J end by 2 bases, with 9 bases between. The V gene's germline CDR1 is MDHEN and CDR2 SYDVKM. The CDR3 length is 14 residues. The CDR3 DNA follows: TGTGCCAGCAGTTTGGTACAGGTCACAGATACGCAGTATTTT. Its translation is CASSLVQVTDTQYF.

The chain couples TRBV7-9 to TRBJ1-1, with 9 bases matching TRBD1. V lost 2 bases, J lost 1 base, and 2 bases stayed unmatched. The CDR3 spans 15 residues. CDR1 is SEHNR, CDR2 FQNEAQ, per germline (reference sequence). CDR3 sequence (DNA): TGTGCCAGCAGCTTAAAGGGACAGGGGAACACTGAAGCTTTCTTT. It translates to CASSLKGQGNTEAFF. Full variable domain (missing parts from reference TRBV7-9 and TRBJ1-1): DTGVSQNPRHKITKRGQNVTFRCDPISEHNRLYWYRQTLGQGPEFLTYFQNEAQLEKSRLLSDRFSAERPKGSFSTLEIQRTEQGDSAMYLCASSLKGQGNTEAFFGQGTRLTVV.

V and J are TRBV13 and TRBJ1-2, with TRBD1 as a possible D gene (5 bases). V lost 0 bases and J 11 bases, leaving 10 bases between the germline ends. Germline V gives CDR1 PRHDT, CDR2 FYEKMQ (reference sequence). This CDR3 contains 12 residues. This chain's CDR3 is CASSLGQERYTF. The CDR3 nucleotides are TGTGCCAGCAGCTTAGGACAGGAGAGGTACACCTTC.

V and J are TRBV7-6 and TRBJ2-5; possibly TRBD2 for D (5 bases). Germline V gene data show CDR1 as SGHVS and CDR2 as FNYEAQ. This CDR3 has 14 residues. Trimming shortened V by 2 bases and J by 5 bases, and 12 bases separated the two germline ends. Here the CDR3 DNA reads TGTGCCAGCAGCTTAACGGTGGGAGTGGAGACCCAGTACTTC. The encoded protein is CASSLTVGVETQYF.

CDR3: CASSMGGVSSGNTIYF. The DNA of the CDR3 is TGTGCCAGCTCGATGGGGGGTGTAAGCTCTGGAAACACCATATATTTT. This chain connects TRBV9 to TRBJ1-3; perhaps TRBD1 as D (5 bases). There are 16 residues in the CDR3. Germline CDR1 and CDR2: SGDLS and YYNGEE. The ends were cut back, 7 bases at V and 0 bases at J, with 17 bases in the middle.

The genes are TRBV28 and TRBJ1-1, with D perhaps matching TRBD1 (5 bases). With 7 bases removed from V and 11 bases from J, the gap between germline ends came to 26 bases. This CDR3 has 15 amino acids. CDR1 MDHEN and CDR2 SYDVKM come from the germline V gene. CDR3 sequence reads: CASTDDAGMSSSAFF. CDR3 bases: TGTGCCAGCACCGATGACGCAGGGATGAGTAGTTCGGCTTTCTTT.

The genes are TRBV7-9 and TRBJ2-5; weak D call: TRBD2 (6 bases). Trimming cost V 3 bases and J 1 base, with 9 bases left between them. CDR1 and CDR2 from the germline V gene are SEHNR and FQNEAQ (reference sequence). The CDR3 is made up of 14 amino acids. DNA of the CDR3: TGTGCCAGCAGCTTCGGGGGAGTCCAAGAGACCCAGTACTTC. Protein product: CASSFGGVQETQYF.

This clone was recorded only once. This chain connects TRBV29-1 to TRBJ1-4; 7 bases are a match to TRBD1. CDR3 length equals 14 residues. Trimming cost V 2 bases and J 5 bases; bases outside gene matches: 5. The germline V gene encodes CDR1 SQVTM and CDR2 ANQGSEA. CDR3 coding DNA: TGCAGCGTTGAAACCCCGGACAGGAATGAAAAACTGTTTTTT. This gives the protein CSVETPDRNEKLFF.

The chain joins TRBV6-1 to TRBJ1-1, with a tentative D call TRBD1 (5 bases). The CDR3 spans 14 residues. V was cut by 5 bases and J by 6 bases, with 16 bases left in between. CDR1 and CDR2 (germline): MNHNS, SASEGT. The CDR3 loop reads CASSYDSYWAEAFF. CDR3 nucleotides: TGTGCCAGCAGTTATGACAGTTATTGGGCTGAAGCTTTCTTT.

The gene calls are TRBV15 and TRBJ2-2; no clear D gene. Looked up from germline, CDR1 is LNHNV and CDR2 is YYDKDF (reference sequence). Trimming took 4 bases from V and 5 from J, leaving 8 bases between them. The CDR3 runs to 13 residues. The CDR3 here is CATSNDRTGELFF. The CDR3 region has the DNA TGTGCCACCAGCAATGATAGAACCGGGGAGCTGTTTTTT.

This chain joins TRBV4-1 and TRBJ1-2; 7 positions agree with TRBD1. V gave up 1 base and J gave up 4 bases; unmatched junction bases: 21. The CDR3 totals 20 residues. In germline, CDR1 is MGHRA, CDR2 YSYEKL. Here the CDR3 reads CASSQGGGTFRDSPLYGYTF. CDR3 nucleotides: TGCGCCAGCAGCCAAGGAGGCGGGACCTTCAGGGACAGTCCCCTCTATGGCTACACCTTC.

The V and J genes are TRBV19 and TRBJ1-2; D gene unclear. CDR1 and CDR2 (germline): LNHDA, SQIVND (reference sequence). The CDR3 extends over 13 amino acids. The V end was cut by 9 bases, the J end by 5 bases, with 16 bases between. The CDR3 loop is CASEIGLSYGYTF. The DNA for the CDR3 is TGTGCCAGCGAAATTGGCCTGTCTTATGGCTACACCTTC.

The chain couples TRBV28 to TRBJ2-5; D is unclear. V was trimmed by 5 bases and J by 1 base, leaving 8 bases between them. Germline V gives CDR1 MDHEN, CDR2 SYDVKM. This CDR3 has 13 residues. In DNA form, the CDR3 reads TGTGCCAGCAGTCCCCTACGCCAAGAGACCCAGTACTTC. Translating gives CASSPLRQETQYF.

This sequence joins TRBV7-9 and TRBJ2-7; 7 nucleotides line up with TRBD1. This CDR3 spans 12 amino acids. J gave up 2 bases and V 8 bases, and 3 bases lay outside the gene matches. Germline CDR1 SEHNR, CDR2 FQNEAQ (reference sequence). The CDR3 DNA is TGTGCCAGCGGGACAGAGACCTACGAGCAGTACTTC. Its protein is CASGTETYEQYF.

The chain links TRBV2 to TRBJ1-5, with D perhaps matching TRBD1 (5 bases). The CDR3 is 12 residues long. Germline CDR1 and CDR2: SNHLY and FYNNEI. Between the trimmed V and J ends, which lost 5 bases and 7 bases, there was a span of 9 bases. CDR3 in amino acids: CASSRGMQPQHF. CDR3 in DNA: TGTGCCAGCAGTAGGGGCATGCAGCCCCAGCATTTT.

This chain uses TRBV19 with TRBJ1-1, with D uncertain. This CDR3 region has 17 residues. CDR1 LNHDA and CDR2 SQIVND come from the germline V gene (reference sequence). V shed 2 bases and J shed 0 bases, with 16 bases lying between them. The CDR3 loop is CASSIPRDKSLNTEAFF. The CDR3 DNA is TGTGCCAGTAGTATACCTCGGGATAAATCGTTGAACACTGAAGCTTTCTTT.

This clone appeared a few times. The chain is built from TRBV15 and TRBJ2-5, with 7 bases matching TRBD2. V was pared by 2 bases and J by 5 bases, with 14 bases of the junction left unmatched. Germline assignment: CDR1 LNHNV and CDR2 YYDKDF (reference sequence). The CDR3 runs to 17 residues. CDR3 amino acids: CATSRYAGGGVVETQYF. DNA for the CDR3: TGTGCCACCAGCAGATACGCTGGGGGGGGAGTGGTCGAGACCCAGTACTTC.

The chain recombines TRBV5-6 with TRBJ1-5, with D unresolved. This CDR3 region has 13 residues. Between the trimmed V and J ends, which lost 1 base and 2 bases, there was a span of 4 bases. Germline V lookup: CDR1 SGHDT, CDR2 YYEEEE. The CDR3 is CASSLQGNQPQHF. CDR3 nucleotides: TGTGCCAGCAGCTTGCAGGGCAATCAGCCCCAGCATTTT. Combining the CDR3 with reference TRBV5-6 and TRBJ1-5 gives the whole variable domain DAGVTQSPTHLIKTRGQQVTLRCSPKSGHDTVSWYQQALGQGPQFIFQYYEEEERQRGNFPDRFSGHQFPNYSSELNVNALLLGDSALYLCASSLQGNQPQHFGDGTRLSIL.

The rearrangement links TRBV7-8 to TRBJ1-2; a weak D match, TRBD1 (6 bases). CDR3 length: 14 residues. Per germline, CDR1 SGHVS and CDR2 FQNEAQ. The V and J ends lost 5 bases and 4 bases respectively, with 14 bases between them. DNA of the CDR3: TGTGCCAGCAGCCCTTTACAGGGCTCCTATGGCTACACCTTC. It codes for CASSPLQGSYGYTF.

This clone occurred once. The rearrangement uses TRBV7-9 and TRBJ2-5, with D unresolved. The CDR3 totals 14 residues. The germline CDR1 and CDR2 sequences are SEHNR and FQNEAQ (reference sequence). V was pared by 6 bases and J by 1 base, with 12 bases between. This chain's CDR3 is CASSFPTSQETQYF. The CDR3 DNA is TGTGCCAGCAGTTTTCCGACTTCCCAAGAGACCCAGTACTTC.